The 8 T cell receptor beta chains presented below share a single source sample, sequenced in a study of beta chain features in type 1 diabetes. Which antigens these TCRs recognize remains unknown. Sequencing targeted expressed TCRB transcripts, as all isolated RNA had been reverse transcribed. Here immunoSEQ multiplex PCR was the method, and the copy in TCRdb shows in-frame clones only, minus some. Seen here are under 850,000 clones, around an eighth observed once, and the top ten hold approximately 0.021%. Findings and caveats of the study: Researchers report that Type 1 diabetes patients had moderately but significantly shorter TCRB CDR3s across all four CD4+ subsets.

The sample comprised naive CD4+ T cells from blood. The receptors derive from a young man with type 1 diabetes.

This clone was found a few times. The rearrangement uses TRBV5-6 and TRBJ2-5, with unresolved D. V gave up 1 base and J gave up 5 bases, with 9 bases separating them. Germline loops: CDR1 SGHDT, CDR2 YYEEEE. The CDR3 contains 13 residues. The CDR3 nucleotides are TGTGCCAGCAGCTTGAGCAGTTCGGAGACCCAGTACTTC. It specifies CASSLSSSETQYF.

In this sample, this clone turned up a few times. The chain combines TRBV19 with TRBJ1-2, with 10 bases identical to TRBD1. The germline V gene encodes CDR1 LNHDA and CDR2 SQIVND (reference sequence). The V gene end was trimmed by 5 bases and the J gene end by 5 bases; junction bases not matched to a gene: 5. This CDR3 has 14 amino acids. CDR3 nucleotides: TGTGCCAGTAGTCCGACAGGGGGCGGATATGGCTACACCTTC. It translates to CASSPTGGGYGYTF.

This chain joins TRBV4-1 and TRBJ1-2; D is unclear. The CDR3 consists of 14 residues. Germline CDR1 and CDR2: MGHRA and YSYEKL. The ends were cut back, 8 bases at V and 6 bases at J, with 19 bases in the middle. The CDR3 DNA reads TGCGCCAGCCATTCCACCGGGAGTAAGGATGGCTACACCTTC. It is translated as CASHSTGSKDGYTF.

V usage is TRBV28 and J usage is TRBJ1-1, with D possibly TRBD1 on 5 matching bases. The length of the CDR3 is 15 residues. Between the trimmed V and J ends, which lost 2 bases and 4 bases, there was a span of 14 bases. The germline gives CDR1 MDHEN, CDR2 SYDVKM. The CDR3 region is CASSLRWQGATEAFF. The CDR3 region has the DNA TGTGCCAGCAGTTTAAGGTGGCAGGGTGCCACTGAAGCTTTCTTT.

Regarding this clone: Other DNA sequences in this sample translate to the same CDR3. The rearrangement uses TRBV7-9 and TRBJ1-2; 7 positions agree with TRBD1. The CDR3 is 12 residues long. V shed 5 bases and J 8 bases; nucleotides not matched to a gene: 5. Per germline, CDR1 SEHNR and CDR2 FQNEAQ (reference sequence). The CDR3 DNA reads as TGTGCCAGCAGCACCACGACAGGGGGCTACACCTTC. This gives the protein CASSTTTGGYTF.

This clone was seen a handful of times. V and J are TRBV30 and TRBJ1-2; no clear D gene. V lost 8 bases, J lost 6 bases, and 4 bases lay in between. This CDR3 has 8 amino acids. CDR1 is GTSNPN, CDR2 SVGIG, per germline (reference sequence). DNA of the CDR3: TGTGCCGGGGATGGCTACACCTTC. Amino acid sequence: CAGDGYTF.

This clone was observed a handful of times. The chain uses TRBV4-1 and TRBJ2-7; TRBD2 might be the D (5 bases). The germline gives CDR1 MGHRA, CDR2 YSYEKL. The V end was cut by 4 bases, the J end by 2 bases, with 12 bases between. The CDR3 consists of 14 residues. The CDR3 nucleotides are TGCGCCAGCAGCCTAACATCCGGGACCTACGAGCAGTACTTC. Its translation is CASSLTSGTYEQYF.

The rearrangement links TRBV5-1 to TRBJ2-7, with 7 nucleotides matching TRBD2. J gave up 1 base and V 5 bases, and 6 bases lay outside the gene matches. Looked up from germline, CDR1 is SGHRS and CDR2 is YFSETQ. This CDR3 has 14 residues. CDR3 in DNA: TGCGCCAGCAGATTTCAAGCGGGGTCCTACGAGCAGTACTTC. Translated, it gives CASRFQAGSYEQYF.